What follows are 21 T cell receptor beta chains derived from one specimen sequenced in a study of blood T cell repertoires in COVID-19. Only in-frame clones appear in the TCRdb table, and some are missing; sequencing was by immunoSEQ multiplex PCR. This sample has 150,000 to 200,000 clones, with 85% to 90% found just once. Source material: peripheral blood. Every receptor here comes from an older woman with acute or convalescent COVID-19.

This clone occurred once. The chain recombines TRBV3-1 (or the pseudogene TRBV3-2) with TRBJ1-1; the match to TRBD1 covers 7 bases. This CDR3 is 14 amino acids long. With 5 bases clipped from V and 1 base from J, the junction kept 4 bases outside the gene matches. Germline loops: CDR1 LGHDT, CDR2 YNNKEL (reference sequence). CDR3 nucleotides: TGTGCCAGCAGCAGTGGGACAGCGAACACTGAAGCTTTCTTT. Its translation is CASSSGTANTEAFF.

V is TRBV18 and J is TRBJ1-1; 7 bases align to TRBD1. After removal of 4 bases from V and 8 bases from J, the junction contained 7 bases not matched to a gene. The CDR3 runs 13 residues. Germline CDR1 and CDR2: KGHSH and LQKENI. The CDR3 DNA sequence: TGTGCCAGCTCACGGCGACAGGGAGCCGAAGCTTTCTTT. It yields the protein CASSRRQGAEAFF.

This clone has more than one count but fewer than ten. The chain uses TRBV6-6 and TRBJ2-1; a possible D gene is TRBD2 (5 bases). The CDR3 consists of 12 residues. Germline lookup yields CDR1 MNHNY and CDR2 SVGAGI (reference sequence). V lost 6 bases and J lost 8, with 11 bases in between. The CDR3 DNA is TGTGCCAGCAGACGGACCGGGGATGAGCAGTTCTTC. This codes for CASRRTGDEQFF.

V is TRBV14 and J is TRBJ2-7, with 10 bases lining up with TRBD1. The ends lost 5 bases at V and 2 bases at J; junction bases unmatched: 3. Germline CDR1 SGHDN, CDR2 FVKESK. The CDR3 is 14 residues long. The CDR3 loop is CASSAGTGAYEQYF. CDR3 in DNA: TGTGCCAGCAGCGCCGGGACAGGGGCCTACGAGCAGTACTTC.

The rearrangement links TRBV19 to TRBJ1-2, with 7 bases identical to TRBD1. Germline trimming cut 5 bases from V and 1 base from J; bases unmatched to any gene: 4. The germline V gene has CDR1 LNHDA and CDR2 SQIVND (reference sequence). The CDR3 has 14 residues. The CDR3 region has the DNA TGTGCCAGTAGTCTTGACAGGGTTAACTATGGCTACACCTTC. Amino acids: CASSLDRVNYGYTF.

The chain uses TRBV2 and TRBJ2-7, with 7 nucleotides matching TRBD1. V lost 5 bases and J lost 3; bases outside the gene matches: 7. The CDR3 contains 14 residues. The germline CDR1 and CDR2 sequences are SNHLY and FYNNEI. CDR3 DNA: TGTGCCAGCAGTCCTCCGGGACAGTACTACGAGCAGTACTTC. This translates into CASSPPGQYYEQYF. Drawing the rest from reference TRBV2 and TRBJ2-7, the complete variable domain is EPEVTQTPSHQVTQMGQEVILRCVPISNHLYFYWYRQILGQKVEFLVSFYNNEISEKSEIFDDQFSVERPDGSNFTLKIRSTKLEDSAMYFCASSPPGQYYEQYFGPGTRLTVT.

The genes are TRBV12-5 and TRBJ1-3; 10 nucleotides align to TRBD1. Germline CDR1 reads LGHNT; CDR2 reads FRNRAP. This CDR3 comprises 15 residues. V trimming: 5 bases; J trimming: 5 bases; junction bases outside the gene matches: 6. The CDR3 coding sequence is TGTGCTAGTGGTCTGGGACAGGGGCTTAGAAACACCATATATTTT. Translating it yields CASGLGQGLRNTIYF.

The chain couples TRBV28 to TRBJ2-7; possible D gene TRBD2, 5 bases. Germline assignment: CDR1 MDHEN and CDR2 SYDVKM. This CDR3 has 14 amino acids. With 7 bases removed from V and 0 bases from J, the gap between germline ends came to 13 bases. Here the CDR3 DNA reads TGTGCCAGCACCCAAGAGGGCGGCTCCTACGAGCAGTACTTC. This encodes CASTQEGGSYEQYF.

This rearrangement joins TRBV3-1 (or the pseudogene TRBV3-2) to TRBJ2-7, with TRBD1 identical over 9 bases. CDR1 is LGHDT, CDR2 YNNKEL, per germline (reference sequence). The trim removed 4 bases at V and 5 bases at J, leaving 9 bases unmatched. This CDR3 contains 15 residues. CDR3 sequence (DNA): TGTGCCAGCAGCCTGATACAGGGGGCGCGGAACGAGCAGTACTTC. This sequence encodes CASSLIQGARNEQYF.

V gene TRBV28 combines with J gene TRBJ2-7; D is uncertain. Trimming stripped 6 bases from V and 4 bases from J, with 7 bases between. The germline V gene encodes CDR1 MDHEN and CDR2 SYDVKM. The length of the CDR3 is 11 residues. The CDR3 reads CASSKLYEQYF. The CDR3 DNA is TGTGCCAGCAGCAAACTTTACGAGCAGTACTTC.

Here the CDR3 reads CATSPGTSGRASNEQFF. The CDR3 nucleotides read TGTGCCACCAGTCCGGGGACTAGCGGGAGGGCGAGCAATGAGCAGTTCTTC. The chain uses TRBV24-1 and TRBJ2-1, with 16 bases identical to TRBD2. The CDR3 sequence is 17 residues long. The V gene's germline CDR1 is KGHDR and CDR2 SFDVKD. With 6 bases clipped from V and 6 bases from J, the junction kept 7 bases outside the gene matches.

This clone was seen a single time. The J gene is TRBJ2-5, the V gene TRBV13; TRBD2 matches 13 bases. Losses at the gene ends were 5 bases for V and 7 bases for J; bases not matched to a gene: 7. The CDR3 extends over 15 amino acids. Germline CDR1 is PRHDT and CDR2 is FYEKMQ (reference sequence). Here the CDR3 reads CASSPGLAGVGTQYF. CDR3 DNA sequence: TGTGCCAGCAGCCCTGGACTAGCGGGAGTGGGGACCCAGTACTTC.

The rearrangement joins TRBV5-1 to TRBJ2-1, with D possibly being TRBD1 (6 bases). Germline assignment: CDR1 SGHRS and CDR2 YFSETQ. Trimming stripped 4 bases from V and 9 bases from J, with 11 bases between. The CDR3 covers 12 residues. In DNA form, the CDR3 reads TGCGCCAGCAGCGGAACAGGGCCTGAGCAGTTCTTC. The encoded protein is CASSGTGPEQFF.

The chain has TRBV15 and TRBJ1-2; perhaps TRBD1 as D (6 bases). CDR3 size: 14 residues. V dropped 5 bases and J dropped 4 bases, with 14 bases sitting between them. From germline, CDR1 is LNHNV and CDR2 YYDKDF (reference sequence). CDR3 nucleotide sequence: TGTGCCACCAGCCGCACCCGGGGGGCCTATGGCTACACCTTC. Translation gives CATSRTRGAYGYTF.

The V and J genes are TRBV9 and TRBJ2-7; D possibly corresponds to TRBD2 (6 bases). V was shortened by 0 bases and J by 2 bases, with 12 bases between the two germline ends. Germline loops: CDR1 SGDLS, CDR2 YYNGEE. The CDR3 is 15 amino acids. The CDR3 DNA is TGTGCCAGCAGCGTAGATGGGACTCCAACCTACGAGCAGTACTTC. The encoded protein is CASSVDGTPTYEQYF. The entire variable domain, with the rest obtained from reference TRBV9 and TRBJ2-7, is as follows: DSGVTQTPKHLITATGQRVTLRCSPRSGDLSVYWYQQSLDQGLQFLIQYYNGEERAKGNILERFSAQQFPDLHSELNLSSLELGDSALYFCASSVDGTPTYEQYFGPGTRLTVT.

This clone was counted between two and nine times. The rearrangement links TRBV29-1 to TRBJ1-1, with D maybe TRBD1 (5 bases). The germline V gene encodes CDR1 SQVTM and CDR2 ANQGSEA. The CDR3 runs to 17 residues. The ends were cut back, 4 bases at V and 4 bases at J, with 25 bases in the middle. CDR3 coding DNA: TGCAGCGTTGCGTTTTGGCAGGGAGGGCCCCGGTCCACTGAAGCTTTCTTT. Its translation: CSVAFWQGGPRSTEAFF. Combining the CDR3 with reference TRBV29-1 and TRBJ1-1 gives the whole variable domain SAVISQKPSRDICQRGTSLTIQCQVDSQVTMMFWYRQQPGQSLTLIATANQGSEATYESGFVIDKFPISRPNLTFSTLTVSNMSPEDSSIYLCSVAFWQGGPRSTEAFFGQGTRLTVV.

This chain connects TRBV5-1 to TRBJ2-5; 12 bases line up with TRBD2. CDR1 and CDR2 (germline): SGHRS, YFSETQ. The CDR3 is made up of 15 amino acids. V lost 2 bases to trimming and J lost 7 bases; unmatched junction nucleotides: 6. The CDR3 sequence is CASSFRTSGKGTQYF. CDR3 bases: TGCGCCAGCAGCTTTAGGACTAGCGGGAAGGGGACCCAGTACTTC.

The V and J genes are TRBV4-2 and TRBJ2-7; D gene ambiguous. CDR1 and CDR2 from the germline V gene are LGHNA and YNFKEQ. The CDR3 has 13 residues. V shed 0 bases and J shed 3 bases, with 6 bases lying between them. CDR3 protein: CASSQDIIYEQYF. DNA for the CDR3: TGTGCCAGCAGCCAAGATATAATCTACGAGCAGTACTTC.

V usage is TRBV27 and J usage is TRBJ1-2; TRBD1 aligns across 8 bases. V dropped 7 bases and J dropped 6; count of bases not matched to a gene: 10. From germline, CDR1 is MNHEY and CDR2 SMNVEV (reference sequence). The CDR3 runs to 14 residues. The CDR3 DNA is TGTGCCAGCAAACCTCCACAGGGGGGAAATGGCTACACCTTC. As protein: CASKPPQGGNGYTF.

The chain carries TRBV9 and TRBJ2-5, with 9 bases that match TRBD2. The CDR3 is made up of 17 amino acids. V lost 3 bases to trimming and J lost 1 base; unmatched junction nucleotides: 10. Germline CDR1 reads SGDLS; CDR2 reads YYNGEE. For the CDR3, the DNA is TGTGCCAGCAGCGCGCACCCGGGACTAGCCCCCCAAGAGACCCAGTACTTC. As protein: CASSAHPGLAPQETQYF.

The CDR3 spells CASSLSGARIGLPYGYTF. CDR3 nucleotides: TGTGCCAGCAGCTTATCTGGGGCGCGGATAGGCCTACCCTATGGCTACACCTTC. The chain links TRBV7-2 to TRBJ1-2, with a possible D match to TRBD1 (5 bases). The CDR3 consists of 18 residues. Germline assignment: CDR1 SGHTA and CDR2 FQGNSA. V was pared by 2 bases and J by 4 bases, with 23 bases between.